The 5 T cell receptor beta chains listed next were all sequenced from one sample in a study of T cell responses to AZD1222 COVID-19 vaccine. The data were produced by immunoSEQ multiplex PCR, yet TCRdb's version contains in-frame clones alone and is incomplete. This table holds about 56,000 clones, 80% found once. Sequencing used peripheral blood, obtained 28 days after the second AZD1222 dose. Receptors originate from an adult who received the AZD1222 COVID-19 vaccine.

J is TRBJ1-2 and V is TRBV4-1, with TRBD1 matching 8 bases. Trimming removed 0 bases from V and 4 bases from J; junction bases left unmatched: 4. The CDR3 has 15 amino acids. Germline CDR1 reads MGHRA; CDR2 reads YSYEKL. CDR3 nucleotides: TGCGCCAGCAGCCAAGATAGGGACAGGACCTATGGCTACACCTTC. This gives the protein CASSQDRDRTYGYTF.

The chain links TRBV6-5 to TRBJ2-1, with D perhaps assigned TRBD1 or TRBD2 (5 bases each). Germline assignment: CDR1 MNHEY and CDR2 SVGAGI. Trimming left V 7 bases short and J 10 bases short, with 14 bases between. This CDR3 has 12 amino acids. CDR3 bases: TGTGCCAGCAACGAGGGGCGTTCCGAGCAGTTCTTC. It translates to CASNEGRSEQFF.

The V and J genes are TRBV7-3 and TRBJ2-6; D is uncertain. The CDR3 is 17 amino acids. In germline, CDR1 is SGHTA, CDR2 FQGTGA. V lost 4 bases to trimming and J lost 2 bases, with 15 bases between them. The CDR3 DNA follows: TGTGCCAGCAGCTCCGCCCCCTTGGGCGCTGGGGCCAACGTCCTGACTTTC. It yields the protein CASSSAPLGAGANVLTF.

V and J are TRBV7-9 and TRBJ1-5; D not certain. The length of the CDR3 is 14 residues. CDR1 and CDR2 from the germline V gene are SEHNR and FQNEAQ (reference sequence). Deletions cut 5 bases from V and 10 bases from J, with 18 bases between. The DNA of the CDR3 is TGTGCCAGCAGCCAAGGGAACTCAATCAACCCCCAGCATTTT. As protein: CASSQGNSINPQHF.

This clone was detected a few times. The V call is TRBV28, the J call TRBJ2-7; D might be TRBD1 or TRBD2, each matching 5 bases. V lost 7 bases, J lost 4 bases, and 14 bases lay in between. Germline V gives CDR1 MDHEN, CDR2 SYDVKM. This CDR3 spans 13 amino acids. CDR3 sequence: CASIQEVPYEQYF. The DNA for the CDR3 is TGTGCCAGCATACAGGAGGTGCCTTACGAGCAGTACTTC. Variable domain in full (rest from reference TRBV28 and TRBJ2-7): DVKVTQSSRYLVKRTGEKVFLECVQDMDHENMFWYRQDPGLGLRLIYFSYDVKMKEKGDIPEGYSVSREKKERFSLILESASTNQTSMYLCASIQEVPYEQYFGPGTRLTVT.